A selection of T cell receptor beta chains follows, all from one sample in a study of cytomegalovirus exposure and HLA in healthy donors. Generated by immunoSEQ multiplex PCR, the TCRdb table keeps only in-frame clones and is missing some. The sample carries 200,000 to 250,000 clones, around 80% recorded once. The sample comprised PBMCs. Receptors originate from a woman aged 40 to 55 in good health and CMV-seronegative. Each CDR3 is given with its conserved first and last residue. D genes are given only for firm matches. The size entry is marked missing in some rows and otherwise reads once, few, many or a size class.

>TRBV6-5|TRBJ1-2|once|TRBD1
TGTGCCAGCTCAGGGGGTGATTATGGCTACACCTTC
CASSGGDYGYTF
>TRBV5-4|TRBJ2-5|NA|NA
TGTGCCAGCAGCTTGGCCTTGGGCAGGGGAGAGACCCAGTACTTC
CASSLALGRGETQYF
>TRBV4-1|TRBJ1-5|NA|NA
TGCGCCAGCACCCAAGGAATAGTGGCGGGCCAGCCCCAGCATTTT
CASTQGIVAGQPQHF
>TRBV7-6|TRBJ2-7|NA|NA
TGTGCCAGCAGCTCCGAGACAGGCGACGAGCAGTACTTC
CASSSETGDEQYF
>TRBV7-3|TRBJ2-2|once|NA
TGTGCCAGCAGCTCAGGGGACACCGGGGAGCTGTTTTTT
CASSSGDTGELFF
>TRBV6-1|TRBJ1-6|NA|TRBD1
TGTGCCAGCAGGGGTTGGGACAGGGGCGCCAATCTATTC
CASRGWDRGANLF
>TRBV7-2|TRBJ2-3|NA|NA
TGTGCCAGCAGCCGTAGGGGGACAGATACGCAGTATTTT
CASSRRGTDTQYF
>TRBV5-5|TRBJ2-3|NA|TRBD2
TGTGCCAGCAGCTCCGGGGGGGAGGTGTGGAACGGCACAGATACGCAGTATTTT
CASSSGGEVWNGTDTQYF
>TRBV27|TRBJ2-7|once|TRBD1
TGTGCCAGCCGACGGACAGGCGCGAGCTCCTACGAGCAGTACTTC
CASRRTGASSYEQYF
>TRBV5-1|TRBJ1-4|few|NA
TGCGCCAGCAACACAGGGTCGGCTAATGAAAAACTGTTTTTT
CASNTGSANEKLFF